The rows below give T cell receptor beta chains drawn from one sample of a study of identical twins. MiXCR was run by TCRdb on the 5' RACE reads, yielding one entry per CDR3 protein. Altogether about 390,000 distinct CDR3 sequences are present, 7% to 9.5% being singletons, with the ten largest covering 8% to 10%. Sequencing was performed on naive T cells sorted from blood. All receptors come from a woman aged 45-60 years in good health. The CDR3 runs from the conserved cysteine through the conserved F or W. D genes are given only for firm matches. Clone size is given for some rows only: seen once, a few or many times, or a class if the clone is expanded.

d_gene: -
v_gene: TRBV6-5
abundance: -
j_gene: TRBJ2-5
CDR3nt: TGTGCCAGCAGTTACTCGATGGGACTGGGCAGCCAAGAGACCCAGTACTTC
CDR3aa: CASSYSMGLGSQETQYF

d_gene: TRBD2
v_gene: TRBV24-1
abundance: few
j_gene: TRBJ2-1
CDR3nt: TGTGCCACCAGTGATTTGGGTCGCGGGAGCCCCCTTAAGCAGTTCTTC
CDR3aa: CATSDLGRGSPLKQFF

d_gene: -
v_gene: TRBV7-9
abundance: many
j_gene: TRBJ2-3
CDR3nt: TGTGCCAGCAGCTTAGGGCTAGACACAGATACGCAGTATTTT
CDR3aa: CASSLGLDTDTQYF

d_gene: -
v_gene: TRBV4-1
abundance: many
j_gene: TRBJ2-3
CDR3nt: TGCGCCAGCAGCCAAGATCTTTCGGACCGACTCACAGATACGCAGTATTTT
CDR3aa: CASSQDLSDRLTDTQYF

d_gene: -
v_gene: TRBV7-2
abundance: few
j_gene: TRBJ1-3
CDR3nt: TGTGCCAGCAGATCTATAGCGTGGTCTGGAAACACCATATATTTT
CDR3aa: CASRSIAWSGNTIYF

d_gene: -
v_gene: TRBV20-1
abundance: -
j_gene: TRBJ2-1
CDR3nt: TGCAGTGCTAGAGATTTGGGCTCCTACAATGAGCAGTTCTTC
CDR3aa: CSARDLGSYNEQFF

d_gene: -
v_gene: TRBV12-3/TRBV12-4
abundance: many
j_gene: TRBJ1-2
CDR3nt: TGTGCCAGCAGTACAGGGTCGGCTCGGGGCTACACCTTC
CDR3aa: CASSTGSARGYTF

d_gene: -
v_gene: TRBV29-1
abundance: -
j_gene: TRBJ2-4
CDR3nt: TGCAGCGTTGAAGTCATTAAAAACATTCAGTACTTC
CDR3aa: CSVEVIKNIQYF

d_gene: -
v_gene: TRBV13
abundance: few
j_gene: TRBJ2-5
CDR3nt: TGTGCCAGCAGCTGGCAGCCACAAGAGACCCAGTACTTC
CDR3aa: CASSWQPQETQYF

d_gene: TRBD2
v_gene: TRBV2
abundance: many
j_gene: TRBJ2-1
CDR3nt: TGTGCCTGGCGGGAGGACTACAATGAGCAGTTCTTC
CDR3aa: CAWREDYNEQFF

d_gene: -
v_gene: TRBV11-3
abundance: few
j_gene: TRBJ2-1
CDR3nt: TGTGCCAGCAGCCCATTACTTATAAGCTCCTACAATGAGCAGTTCTTC
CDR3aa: CASSPLLISSYNEQFF

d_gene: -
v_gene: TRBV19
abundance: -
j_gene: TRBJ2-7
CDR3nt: TGTGCCAGTAGTAGGCGGAATGGCCCCTACGAGCAGTACTTC
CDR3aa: CASSRRNGPYEQYF

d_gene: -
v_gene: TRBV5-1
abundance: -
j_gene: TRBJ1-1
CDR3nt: TGCACCAGCAATCCTGCTGGGGGTGCGAACACTGAAGCTTTCTTT
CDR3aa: CTSNPAGGANTEAFF

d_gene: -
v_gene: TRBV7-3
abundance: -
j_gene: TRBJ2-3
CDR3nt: TGTGCCAGCAGCTTAACTCCGGGATCAGTGTTAGATACGCAGTATTTT
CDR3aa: CASSLTPGSVLDTQYF

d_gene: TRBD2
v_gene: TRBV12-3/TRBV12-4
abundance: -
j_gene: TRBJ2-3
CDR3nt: TGTGCCAGCAGTCGAGGGACTAGCGGATTCACAGATACGCAGTATTTT
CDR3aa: CASSRGTSGFTDTQYF

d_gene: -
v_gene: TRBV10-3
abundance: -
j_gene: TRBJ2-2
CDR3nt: TGTGCCATCGGATCCGGGACCGGAGGTGGGGAGCTGTTTTTT
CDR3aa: CAIGSGTGGGELFF

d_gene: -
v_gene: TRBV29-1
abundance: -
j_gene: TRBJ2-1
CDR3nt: TGCAGCGTTCCTCGGGACGCCCACAATGAGCAGTTCTTC
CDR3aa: CSVPRDAHNEQFF

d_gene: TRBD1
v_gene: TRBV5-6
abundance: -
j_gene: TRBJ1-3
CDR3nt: TGTGCCAGCAGCTTGACAGGACAGGGCCTCATTGGAAACACCATATATTTT
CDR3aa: CASSLTGQGLIGNTIYF

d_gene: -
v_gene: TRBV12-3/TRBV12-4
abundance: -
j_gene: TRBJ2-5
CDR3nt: TGTGCCAGCAGTTTACTTGCGGGATTGCAGACCCAGTACTTC
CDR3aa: CASSLLAGLQTQYF

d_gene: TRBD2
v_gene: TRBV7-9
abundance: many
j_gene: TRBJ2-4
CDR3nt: TGTGCCAGCGCCCCCTTGAGGACTAGCGGGGCCAAAAACATTCAGTACTTC
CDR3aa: CASAPLRTSGAKNIQYF

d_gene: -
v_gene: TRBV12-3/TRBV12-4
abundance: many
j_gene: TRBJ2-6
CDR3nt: TGTGCCAGCACTACGGGGGTACCAAACTCTGGGGCCAACGTCCTGACTTTC
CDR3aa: CASTTGVPNSGANVLTF

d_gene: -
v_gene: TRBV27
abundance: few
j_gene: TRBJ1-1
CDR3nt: TGTGCCAGCAGCCTCGGGACCCAGAACACTGAAGCTTTCTTT
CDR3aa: CASSLGTQNTEAFF

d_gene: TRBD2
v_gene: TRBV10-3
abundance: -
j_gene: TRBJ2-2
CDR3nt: TGTGCCATCACCGCAGGGAGCGGGAGGGATAGAAACACCGGGGAGCTGTTTTTT
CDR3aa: CAITAGSGRDRNTGELFF

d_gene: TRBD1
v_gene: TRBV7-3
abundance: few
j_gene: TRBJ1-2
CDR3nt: TGTGCCAGCAGCTCCGAGGGGACAGGGTCCAATGGCTACACCTTC
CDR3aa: CASSSEGTGSNGYTF

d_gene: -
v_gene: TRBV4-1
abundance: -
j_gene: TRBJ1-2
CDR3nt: TGCGCCAGCAGCCAAGTTTTAGGGTACAACTATGGCTACACCTTC
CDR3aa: CASSQVLGYNYGYTF

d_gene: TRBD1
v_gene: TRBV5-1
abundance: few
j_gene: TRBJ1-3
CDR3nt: TGCGCCAGCAGCTTAACAGGGGGAGCCTTTGGAAACACCATATATTTT
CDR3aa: CASSLTGGAFGNTIYF

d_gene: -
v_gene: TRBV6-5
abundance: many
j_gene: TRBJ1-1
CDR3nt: TGTGCCAGCAGGGGGGGCGTCACTGAAGCTTTCTTT
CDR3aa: CASRGGVTEAFF

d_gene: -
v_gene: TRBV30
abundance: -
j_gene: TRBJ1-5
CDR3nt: TGTGCCTGGAGTTACTCCCAGGGAAGGCAGCCCCAGCATTTT
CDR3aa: CAWSYSQGRQPQHF

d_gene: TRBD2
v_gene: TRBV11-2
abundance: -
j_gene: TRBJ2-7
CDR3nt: TGTGCCAGCATACAAACCGGGACTAGCGGCGAGCAGTACTTC
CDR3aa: CASIQTGTSGEQYF

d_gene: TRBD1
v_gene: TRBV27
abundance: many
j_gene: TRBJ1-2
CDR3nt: TGTGCCAGCAGTCCCTGGACAGGGAACTATGGCTACACCTTC
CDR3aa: CASSPWTGNYGYTF

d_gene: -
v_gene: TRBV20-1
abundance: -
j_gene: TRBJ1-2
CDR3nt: TGCAGTGCTAGAGAGGGCTGGTACACCTTC
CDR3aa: CSAREGWYTF

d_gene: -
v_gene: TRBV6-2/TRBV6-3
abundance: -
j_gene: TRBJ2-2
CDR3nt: TGTGCCAGCGGCCCTCCATTCGACAGTTCTAACACCGGGGAGCTGTTTTTT
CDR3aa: CASGPPFDSSNTGELFF

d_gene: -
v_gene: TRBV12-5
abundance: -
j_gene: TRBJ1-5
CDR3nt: TGTGCTAGTGGTTTGGGCTGGGGCAACCCGGGCGATAGCAATCAGCCCCAGCATTTT
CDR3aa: CASGLGWGNPGDSNQPQHF